This entry lists 23 T cell receptor beta chains sequenced from one sample in a study of T cells in Graves' hyperthyroidism and ophthalmopathy. Amplified TCR beta CDR3 regions came from RNA transcripts. Using the HTBI primer set, a first-round RT-PCR was run on the TCR CDR3. MiXCR, run by TCRdb on the multiplex PCR reads, gives a single entry per CDR3 protein. Among 500,000 to 600,000 distinct CDR3 sequences listed, 35% to 55% were seen once. The sample consisted of peripheral blood or thyroid tissue (not recorded which). These receptors were collected from an adult woman with Graves' disease, either hyperthyroidism or ophthalmopathy (not recorded which).

The chain has TRBV20-1 and TRBJ2-5; possible D gene TRBD2, 5 bases. The CDR3 totals 14 residues. Germline values: CDR1 DFQATT, CDR2 SNEGSKA (reference sequence). Deletions cut 6 bases from V and 9 bases from J, with 23 bases between. The CDR3, as DNA: TGCAGTGCAAACGGGGTTGGGAGCAATCAGCCCCAGTACTTC. This translates into CSANGVGSNQPQYF.

The CDR3, as DNA: TGTGCCAGCAGCGAGGGACAGGGGCACTACGAGCAGTACTTC. Its protein product is CASSEGQGHYEQYF. The J gene is TRBJ2-7, the V gene TRBV7-9, with 10 bases identical to TRBD1. CDR3 size: 14 residues. The trim removed 5 bases at V and 3 bases at J, leaving 4 bases unmatched. Germline loops: CDR1 SEHNR, CDR2 FQNEAQ (reference sequence).

This rearrangement joins TRBV20-1 to TRBJ2-3; D may correspond to TRBD1 or TRBD2 (5 bases each). CDR1 is DFQATT, CDR2 SNEGSKA, per germline (reference sequence). Trimming shortened V by 3 bases and J by 1 base, and 8 bases separated the two germline ends. The CDR3 extends over 13 amino acids. The CDR3 nucleotides read TGCAGTGCTAGCTCGGGGCGCACAGATACGCAGTATTTT. It is translated as CSASSGRTDTQYF.

The chain carries TRBV10-3 and TRBJ2-7; perhaps TRBD2 as D (6 bases). The CDR3 runs to 13 residues. Per the germline V gene, CDR1 is ENHRY and CDR2 is SYGVKD. Deletions cut 11 bases from V and 3 bases from J, with 17 bases between. The CDR3, as DNA: TGTGCCTCCCGGGACTCTACCAACTACGAGCAGTACTTC. Amino acids: CASRDSTNYEQYF.

The chain employs TRBV7-8 and TRBJ1-2; D not certain. V lost 6 bases to trimming and J lost 12 bases, with 17 bases between them. The germline gives CDR1 SGHVS, CDR2 FQNEAQ. This CDR3 is 12 amino acids long. The DNA of the CDR3 is TGTGCCAGCAGTGCGCTGAGCTCTGGAAACACCTTC. Amino acid sequence: CASSALSSGNTF.

This clonotype was counted many times. This chain links TRBV7-9 with TRBJ2-7; the D is unclear. CDR1 is SEHNR and CDR2 is FQNEAQ in the germline V gene (reference sequence). The CDR3 covers 12 residues. V was trimmed by 1 base and J by 5 bases, leaving 6 bases between them. The CDR3 nucleotides are TGTGCCAGCAGCTTAGGCCGGGACGAGCAGTACTTC. Amino acids: CASSLGRDEQYF.

J is TRBJ2-7 and V is TRBV3-1, with 7 bases matching TRBD2. CDR3 length equals 12 residues. Germline V gives CDR1 LGHDT, CDR2 YNNKEL (reference sequence). V shed 4 bases and J 4 bases; nucleotides not matched to a gene: 1. For the CDR3, the DNA is TGTGCCAGCAGCCGACTAGCTTACGAGCAGTACTTC. Its translation is CASSRLAYEQYF.

The genes are TRBV4-2 and TRBJ2-2; 7 bases are shared with TRBD2. The CDR3 extends over 16 amino acids. Germline V lookup: CDR1 LGHNA, CDR2 YNFKEQ. V was pared by 2 bases and J by 0 bases, with 3 bases of the junction left unmatched. The CDR3 is CASSQNLAANTGELFF. The CDR3 bases are TGTGCCAGCAGCCAAAATCTAGCGGCGAACACCGGGGAGCTGTTTTTT.

This clonotype was counted many times. J is TRBJ1-1 and V is TRBV7-9; possibly TRBD1 for D (5 bases). Germline-derived CDR1 and CDR2 are SEHNR and FQNEAQ (reference sequence). V lost 8 bases to trimming and J lost 3 bases, with 13 bases between them. The CDR3 contains 13 residues. Here the CDR3 reads CASPRGVHTEAFF. Here the CDR3 DNA reads TGTGCCAGCCCCCGGGGGGTCCACACTGAAGCTTTCTTT.

This clonotype was detected ten times or more. This chain uses TRBV5-1 with TRBJ2-5; 8 positions match TRBD2. V lost 2 bases to trimming and J lost 4 bases; unmatched junction nucleotides: 7. This CDR3 is built from 15 residues. Germline loops: CDR1 SGHRS, CDR2 YFSETQ. The CDR3 sequence is CASSLPGLGGETQYF. The CDR3 region has the DNA TGCGCCAGCAGCTTACCGGGACTAGGGGGAGAGACCCAGTACTTC. Complete variable domain (other parts from reference TRBV5-1 and TRBJ2-5): KAGVTQTPRYLIKTRGQQVTLSCSPISGHRSVSWYQQTPGQGLQFLFEYFSETQRNKGNFPGRFSGRQFSNSRSEMNVSTLELGDSALYLCASSLPGLGGETQYFGPGTRLLVL.

This clonotype was observed many times. The chain has TRBV20-1 and TRBJ1-5; 8 bases fit TRBD1. V was pared by 5 bases and J by 3 bases, with 9 bases of the junction left unmatched. There are 15 residues in the CDR3. Germline assignment: CDR1 DFQATT and CDR2 SNEGSKA (reference sequence). The CDR3, as DNA: TGCAGTGCTCTAGCCGGGACAGGTCACAATCAGCCCCAGCATTTT. Translated: CSALAGTGHNQPQHF.

This clonotype was picked up one time. This chain connects TRBV12-3 or TRBV12-4 to TRBJ2-2; 8 bases match TRBD1. The CDR3 extends over 15 amino acids. V gave up 5 bases and J gave up 5 bases; unmatched junction bases: 7. The CDR3: CASSRRQGRTGELFF. DNA for the CDR3: TGTGCCAGCAGTAGACGACAGGGGAGGACCGGGGAGCTGTTTTTT.

This clonotype has ten or more counts. CDR3 in DNA: TGTGCCAGCAGTTACGGACAGGGGTTAACCTACGAGCAGTACTTC. This gives the protein CASSYGQGLTYEQYF. The gene calls are TRBV6-5 and TRBJ2-7; 9 bases align to TRBD1. Germline CDR1 and CDR2: MNHEY and SVGAGI. CDR3 length: 15 residues. J gave up 2 bases and V 2 bases, and 4 bases lay outside the gene matches.

The V and J genes are TRBV7-2 and TRBJ2-7, with D perhaps TRBD2 (6 bases). Trimming cost V 5 bases and J 4 bases, with 21 bases left between them. The CDR3 has 16 amino acids. Looked up from germline, CDR1 is SGHTA and CDR2 is FQGNSA. CDR3: CASSPQRAGGAYEQYF. CDR3 nucleotides: TGTGCCAGCAGCCCCCAGCGGGCAGGAGGTGCATACGAGCAGTACTTC.

This clonotype was seen once. The junction departs from germline at one end; a sequencing error may be responsible. The genes are TRBV7-2 and TRBJ1-4, with 8 bases matching TRBD1. The CDR3 consists of 15 residues. Germline lookup yields CDR1 SGHTA and CDR2 FQGNSA. This CDR3 reads CASSRTGLAGEKLLF. The CDR3 DNA sequence: TGTGCCAGCAGCCGGACAGGGTTGGCGGGAGAAAAACTGCTTTTT.

About this clonotype: Here the CDR3 omits its conserved ending phenylalanine or tryptophan, so a read error is the likely source. It is unclear where the CDR3 begins or ends on the DNA, so no DNA is shown, and the CDR3 is as TCRdb lists it. The rearrangement links TRBV7-8 to TRBJ2-5; the table calls TRBD1, which could not be checked here. Termini included, the CDR3 measures 8 amino acids. Germline loops: CDR1 SGHVS, CDR2 FQNEAQ. The CDR3 here is CASSPHGQ.

Turning to this clonotype: One end of the junction fails to match germline, which may point to a read error. The rearrangement uses TRBV13 and TRBJ2-7; D not resolved. The J call is uncertain, as TRBJ2-5 better fits the DNA end. The CDR3 consists of 17 residues. Looked up from germline, CDR1 is PRHDT and CDR2 is FYEKMQ (reference sequence). CDR3 sequence: CASSLGGTMRVQETQYF. CDR3 sequence (DNA): TGTGCCAGCAGTTTAGGTGGCACGATGAGAGTTCAAGAGACCCAGTACTTC.

Here the CDR3 reads CASSFGQGSNQPQHF. As DNA, the CDR3 is TGTGCCAGCAGTTTTGGCCAGGGTAGCAATCAGCCCCAGCATTTT. This sequence joins TRBV28 and TRBJ1-5; possibly TRBD1 for D (5 bases). The CDR3 consists of 15 residues. Germline lookup yields CDR1 MDHEN and CDR2 SYDVKM. V was shortened by 3 bases and J by 0 bases, with 9 bases between the two germline ends.

Only one count was recorded for this clonotype. This chain joins TRBV6-1 and TRBJ1-2, with a possible D match to TRBD1 (5 bases). The CDR3 spans 15 residues. V gave up 9 bases and J gave up 3 bases, with 20 bases separating them. Germline lookup yields CDR1 MNHNS and CDR2 SASEGT. CDR3 sequence: CASRPDSPGDYGYTF. In nucleotides, the CDR3 is TGTGCCAGTAGACCCGACAGTCCTGGGGACTATGGCTACACCTTC.

This clonotype was observed a handful of times. The gene calls are TRBV10-3 and TRBJ1-3; D remains unclear. The CDR3 is 14 residues long. V shed 6 bases and J shed 4 bases, with 13 bases lying between them. Germline-derived CDR1 and CDR2 are ENHRY and SYGVKD. Written as DNA, the CDR3 is TGTGCCATCAGGCCAACAGATAAAGGAAACACCATATATTTT. Protein sequence: CAIRPTDKGNTIYF.

This clonotype appeared many times. The rearrangement uses TRBV3-1 and TRBJ2-2; 10 nucleotides align to TRBD2. V trimming: 5 bases; J trimming: 14 bases; junction bases outside the gene matches: 2. This CDR3 contains 11 residues. Germline-derived CDR1 and CDR2 are LGHDT and YNNKEL (reference sequence). The CDR3 spells CASSSSGSLFF. The CDR3 DNA is TGTGCCAGCAGCTCTAGCGGGAGTCTGTTTTTT.

V and J are TRBV27 and TRBJ2-2, with D possibly TRBD2 on 6 matching bases. The V end lost 3 bases, the J end lost 0 bases, and 8 bases lay between the germline ends. Germline V lookup: CDR1 MNHEY, CDR2 SMNVEV (reference sequence). The CDR3 totals 15 residues. The CDR3 DNA reads as TGTGCCAGCAGTTTTCGCGGGGCGAACACCGGGGAGCTGTTTTTT. Its protein product is CASSFRGANTGELFF.

The V and J genes are TRBV7-9 and TRBJ2-5; TRBD2 might be the D (8 bases). The CDR3 loop spans 13 amino acids. Germline-derived CDR1 and CDR2 are SEHNR and FQNEAQ (reference sequence). CDR3 protein: CASRREGAETQYF. The CDR3 bases are TGTGCTTCGCGTCGGGAGGGGGCGGAGACCCAGTACTTC.